Listed here is a single T cell receptor (beta chain). Its antigen is as yet unknown. This sample stems from a study of OX40 agonist ivuxolimab in advanced cancers. Study overall: Intravenous ivuxolimab at 0.01 to 10 mg/kg was given to patients every 2 weeks.

Germline values: CDR1 MNHEY, CDR2 SVGAGI. The CDR3 is made up of 16 amino acids. V lost 2 bases and J lost 0, with 13 bases in between. Whole-study findings and limits: CD8+ T cells averaged more expanded clones than CD4+. At doses 0.1 to 3.0 mg/kg, CD4+ and CD8+ clones expanded.

Method: immunoSEQ multiplex PCR; TCRdb's copy keeps in-frame clones and lacks some. The table lists 70,000 or so clones, around nine tenths of them singletons. This sequence joins TRBV6-5 and TRBJ1-1; D may be TRBD1 (6 bases). The sequence came from an adult with an advanced solid tumor such as melanoma, head and neck, liver or kidney cancer. The source was CD4+ or CD8+ T cells sorted from blood, collected in a trial of the OX40 agonist ivuxolimab. The DNA for the CDR3 is TGTGCCAGCAGTTACGAGTACAGGGCCATGAACACTGAAGCTTTCTTT. It yields the protein CASSYEYRAMNTEAFF.